The rows below give T cell receptor beta chains drawn from one sample of a study of CD8 T cells in ankylosing spondylitis. TCRdb used MiXCR to reprocess the 5' RACE reads, holding one entry per CDR3 protein. The sample lists 200,000 to 250,000 distinct CDR3 sequences, around 11% occurring once. The sequencing input was blood, either unsorted or a sorted T cell fraction (not recorded which). Receptors originate from a male donor with ankylosing spondylitis or in good health (not recorded which). CDR3s include the opening cysteine and the closing phenylalanine or tryptophan. D genes are given only for firm matches. Size is omitted from some rows. Given values are once, few, many or a class for expanded clones.

>TRBJ1-1|many|TRBV29-1|.
TGCAGCGTTGAGGGGCAGACAGCAGAAGCTTTCTTT
CSVEGQTAEAFF
>TRBJ2-3|.|TRBV19|.
TGTGCCAGTAGAAATAGGGGATGGAGGACCACAGATACGCAGTATTTT
CASRNRGWRTTDTQYF
>TRBJ2-1|few|TRBV29-1|.
TGCAGCGTCGAACCAGGGGCGCAAACCTACAATGAGCAGTTCTTC
CSVEPGAQTYNEQFF
>TRBJ1-5|many|TRBV5-5|TRBD1
TGTGCCAGCAGCCAGGACAGGGTGAGACAGCCCCAGCATTTT
CASSQDRVRQPQHF
>TRBJ2-7|.|TRBV2|TRBD1
TGTGCCAGCAGGGAAACAGGGGGCCCGAGCTCCTACGAGCAGTACTTC
CASRETGGPSSYEQYF
>TRBJ1-1|many|TRBV5-5|.
TGTGCCAGCAGCTTTAATCTTAGGCTCAGGAACACTGAAGCTTTCTTT
CASSFNLRLRNTEAFF
>TRBJ2-7|many|TRBV10-3|.
TGTGCCATCAGTGAGTCGATAGGGGAATGGTCCAACGAGCAGTACTTC
CAISESIGEWSNEQYF
>TRBJ2-1|many|TRBV20-1|TRBD1
TGCAGTGCTAGCCCCTGGGGGGACAGGGTAATCAATGAGCAGTTCTTC
CSASPWGDRVINEQFF
>TRBJ2-5|once|TRBV9|.
TGTGCCAGCAGTCTCGGGGAGACCCGGTACTTC
CASSLGETRYF
>TRBJ2-1|many|TRBV6-5|TRBD2
TGTGCCAGCAGTTTGGATACGGGAGGGGTCAGGGAGCAGTTCTTC
CASSLDTGGVREQFF
>TRBJ1-1|many|TRBV15|.
TGTGCCACCAGCGCTGAGGGGACTGAAGCTTTCTTT
CATSAEGTEAFF
>TRBJ1-3|few|TRBV12-3/TRBV12-4|.
TGTGCCAGCACCGTTGGGAGGCTTCTTTCGGGAAACACCATATATTTT
CASTVGRLLSGNTIYF
>TRBJ1-4|many|TRBV20-1|.
TGCAGTGCCCCGTCTCTCGGGGATGAAAAACTGTTTTTT
CSAPSLGDEKLFF
>TRBJ2-5|many|TRBV4-1|.
TGCGCCAGCAGCCACCAGGGTCAAGAGACCCAGTACTTC
CASSHQGQETQYF
>TRBJ2-7|many|TRBV20-1|.
TGCAGTGCTAGAGGCCGGGACAAGACCTACGAGCAGTACTTC
CSARGRDKTYEQYF
>TRBJ2-7|many|TRBV5-6|.
TGTGCCAGCAGCTTTGGCAGCCACGAGCAGTACTTC
CASSFGSHEQYF
>TRBJ2-5|many|TRBV20-1|TRBD2
TGCAGTGCTTGGAATCCCGGGACTAGCGGGTCTGGGGCCCAGTACTTC
CSAWNPGTSGSGAQYF
>TRBJ1-1|many|TRBV6-5|.
TGTGCCAGCAGTTCCTCCTATTCCGGGGCGAATTTCGAAGCTTTCTTT
CASSSSYSGANFEAFF
>TRBJ2-3|many|TRBV12-3/TRBV12-4|.
TGTGCCAGCAAAACGTTTCTGGAGAGATTTACAGATACGCAGTATTTT
CASKTFLERFTDTQYF
>TRBJ2-7|many|TRBV5-1|TRBD1
TGCGCCAGCAGCTTGGGGGACAGGGTCAACGAGCAGTACTTC
CASSLGDRVNEQYF
>TRBJ2-4|many|TRBV12-3/TRBV12-4|TRBD1
TGTGCCAGCAGTTTGGGACAGGGTAGGGACATTCAGTACTTC
CASSLGQGRDIQYF
>TRBJ2-1|few|TRBV29-1|.
TGCAGCGTTGAGGCAGGGTATGCTGAGCAGTTCTTC
CSVEAGYAEQFF
>TRBJ2-7|many|TRBV25-1|.
TGTGCCAGCAGTGGGGGCGGAACCTCCTACGAGCAGTACTTC
CASSGGGTSYEQYF
>TRBJ1-2|.|TRBV5-1|.
TGCGCCAGCAGCCTTACCGGGACGAAAAACGACACCTATGGCTACACCTTC
CASSLTGTKNDTYGYTF
>TRBJ2-1|many|TRBV5-1|TRBD1
TGCGCCAGCAGTCCGGGACAGGGGGCGTACTCCTACAATGAGCAGTTCTTC
CASSPGQGAYSYNEQFF
>TRBJ2-1|few|TRBV28|TRBD1
TGTGCCAGCAGTTTTAGCGACAGGGTTTACAATGAGCAGTTCTTC
CASSFSDRVYNEQFF
>TRBJ1-2|.|TRBV24-1|.
TGTGCCACCAGTGACGGGAACAACTATGGCTACACCTTC
CATSDGNNYGYTF
>TRBJ1-1|many|TRBV10-3|TRBD1
TGTGCCATCACCAGGGACAGGGCGAACACTGAAGCTTTCTTT
CAITRDRANTEAFF
>TRBJ2-7|few|TRBV12-3/TRBV12-4|.
TGTGCCAGCAGTAGGAGGGGGCTTCCCTACGAGCAGTACTTC
CASSRRGLPYEQYF
>TRBJ2-3|.|TRBV9|TRBD2
TGTGTCAGCAGCGCCTCGGAGCGGGAGACAGATACGCAGTATTTT
CVSSASERETDTQYF
>TRBJ2-1|many|TRBV20-1|TRBD1
TGCAGTGCTAGTTCGGGGACAGGGCCTTACAATGAGCAGTTCTTC
CSASSGTGPYNEQFF
>TRBJ2-1|many|TRBV20-1|TRBD2
TGCAGTGCCGACCGTCCTACGGGGGGGTCCCATGAGCAGTTCTTC
CSADRPTGGSHEQFF
>TRBJ1-1|.|TRBV6-1|TRBD1
TGTGCCAGCAGTGCGGACAGGGAGGACACTGAAGCTTTCTTT
CASSADREDTEAFF
>TRBJ1-4|many|TRBV4-2|TRBD1
TGTGCCAGCAGCCAAGAGGGGGACAGGGCAAATGAAAAACTGTTTTTT
CASSQEGDRANEKLFF
>TRBJ2-5|many|TRBV20-1|TRBD1
TGCAGTGCTACCGGACAGGGACAAGAGACCCAGTACTTC
CSATGQGQETQYF
>TRBJ2-5|few|TRBV3-1|TRBD2
TGTGCCAGCAGCCAAGATTGGCCTAGCGGGAGGGCTGAGACGACCCAGTACTTC
CASSQDWPSGRAETTQYF
>TRBJ1-1|.|TRBV20-1|TRBD1
TGCAGTGCTCGACAGGGGGTCTGGAACACTGAAGCTTTCTTT
CSARQGVWNTEAFF
>TRBJ2-3|many|TRBV12-3/TRBV12-4|.
TGTGCCAGCAGGGCCACAGATACGCAGTATTTT
CASRATDTQYF
>TRBJ2-7|few|TRBV5-1|TRBD1
TGCGCCAGCAGCTCCCAGACAGGGAGCTCCTACGAGCAGTACTTC
CASSSQTGSSYEQYF
>TRBJ2-5|few|TRBV11-1|TRBD1
TGTGCCAGCAGCTTTTTAGTTTCGGGACAGACAAAACAAGAGACCCAGTACTTC
CASSFLVSGQTKQETQYF
>TRBJ2-4|many|TRBV3-1|TRBD2
TGTGCCAGCAGCCAAAGCGGGAACCCTCAGTACTTC
CASSQSGNPQYF
>TRBJ1-2|.|TRBV3-1|.
TGTGCCAGCAGCCAAGATGGGACCCTAAGCTACACCTTC
CASSQDGTLSYTF
>TRBJ2-5|many|TRBV11-2|.
TGTGCCAGCAGCTTAGGGCTGCTAAGAGAGACCCAGTACTTC
CASSLGLLRETQYF
>TRBJ1-3|many|TRBV5-1|.
TGCGCCAGCAGCTTGGTTGACGGTGGCTCTGGAAACACCATATATTTT
CASSLVDGGSGNTIYF
>TRBJ2-7|few|TRBV7-6|.
TGTGCCAGCAGCTTATCCAGTTTGATGGGCTCCTACGAGCAGTACTTC
CASSLSSLMGSYEQYF
>TRBJ2-3|many|TRBV5-1|.
TGCGCCAGCAGCTTGAGCCGGGACACTACCACAGATACGCAGTATTTT
CASSLSRDTTTDTQYF